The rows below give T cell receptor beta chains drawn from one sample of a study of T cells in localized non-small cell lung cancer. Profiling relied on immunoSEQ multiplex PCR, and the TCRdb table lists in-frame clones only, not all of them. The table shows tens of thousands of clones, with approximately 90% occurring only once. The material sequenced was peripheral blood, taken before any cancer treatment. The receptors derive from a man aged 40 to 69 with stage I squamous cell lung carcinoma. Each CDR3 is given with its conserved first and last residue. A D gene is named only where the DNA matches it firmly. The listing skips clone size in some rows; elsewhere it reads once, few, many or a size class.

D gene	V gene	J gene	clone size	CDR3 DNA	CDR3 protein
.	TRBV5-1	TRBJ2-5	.	TGCGCCAGCAGCGAACCCCTGGCTGGAGAGACCCAGTACTTC	CASSEPLAGETQYF
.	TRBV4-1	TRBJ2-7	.	TGCGCCAGCAGCCAAGATGGTAGTTACGAGCAGTACTTC	CASSQDGSYEQYF
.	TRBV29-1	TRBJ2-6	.	TGCAGCGCCACGGGGCCGGGTGACGGGGCCAACGTCCTGACTTTC	CSATGPGDGANVLTF
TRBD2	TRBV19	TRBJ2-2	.	TGTGCCAGTTCCCCGGGACTAGCGTATTCCGGGGAGCTGTTTTTT	CASSPGLAYSGELFF
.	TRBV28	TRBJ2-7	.	TGTGCCAGCACCTCCCAGGGCTACGAGCAGTACTTC	CASTSQGYEQYF
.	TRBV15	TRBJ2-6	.	TGTGCCACTAAAGACAGTGGGCTGCGATCAAGCTCTGGGGCCAACGTCCTGACTTTC	CATKDSGLRSSSGANVLTF
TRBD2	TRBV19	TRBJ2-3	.	TGTGCCAGTAGTATCTTGACTAGCGGTCGGGCAGATACGCAGTATTTT	CASSILTSGRADTQYF
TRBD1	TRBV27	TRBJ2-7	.	TGTGCCAGCAGTTTATTGGGACAGATGTACGAGCAGTACTTC	CASSLLGQMYEQYF
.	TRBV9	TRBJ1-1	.	TGTGCCAGCAGCGGTGGGGGGTTCGCTGAAGCTTTCTTT	CASSGGGFAEAFF
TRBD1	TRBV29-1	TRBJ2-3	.	TGCAGCGTTAACCAGGGGGGCACAGATACGCAGTATTTT	CSVNQGGTDTQYF
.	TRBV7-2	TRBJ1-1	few	TGTGCCAGCAGCCTACAGCACTTGAACACTGAAGCTTTCTTT	CASSLQHLNTEAFF
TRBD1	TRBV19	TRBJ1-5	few	TGTGCCAGTAGGCTAACAGGGGTTAGTAGTCAGCCCCAGCATTTT	CASRLTGVSSQPQHF
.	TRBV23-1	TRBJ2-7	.	TGCGCCAGCAGTCTGCGATGGGGCAGCTACTCCTACGAGCAGTACTTC	CASSLRWGSYSYEQYF
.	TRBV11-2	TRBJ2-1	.	TGTGCCAGCAGCTTTCAAGCCGATGAGCAGTTCTTC	CASSFQADEQFF
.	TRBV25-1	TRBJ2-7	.	TGTGCCAGCAGTGAGGGCCAACCTTACTACGAGCAGTACTTC	CASSEGQPYYEQYF
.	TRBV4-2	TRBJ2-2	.	TGTGCCAGCAGCCAAGTCCCACCCACCGGGGAGCTGTTTTTT	CASSQVPPTGELFF
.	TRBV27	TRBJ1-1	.	TGTGCCAGCAGGCTGGACGGAAACACTGAAGCTTTCTTT	CASRLDGNTEAFF
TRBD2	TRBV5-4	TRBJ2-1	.	TGTGCCAGCAGCCTGGGGGGGGACTACAATGAGCAGTTCTTC	CASSLGGDYNEQFF
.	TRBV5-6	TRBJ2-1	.	TGTGCCAGCAGCTATTTAGGGGATTTTACGGGAGAGCAGTTCTTC	CASSYLGDFTGEQFF
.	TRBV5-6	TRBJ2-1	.	TGTGCCAGCAGCCGACAGCCGCCGAGCTCCTACAATGAGCAGTTCTTC	CASSRQPPSSYNEQFF
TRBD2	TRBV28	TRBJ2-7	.	TGTGCCAGTCCTAGCGGGAGAGGGGAGCAGTACTTC	CASPSGRGEQYF
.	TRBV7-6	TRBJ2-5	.	TGTGCCAGCAGTCGAGGGGAGTCGGAGACCCAGTACTTC	CASSRGESETQYF
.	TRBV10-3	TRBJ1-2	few	TGTGCCATCAGTGAGTCGAGTTATGGCTACACCTTC	CAISESSYGYTF